These 27 T cell receptor beta chains came from one sample sequenced in a study. TCRdb re-called the reads through MiXCR, storing one row per CDR3 protein. The repertoire includes 900 to 1,400 distinct CDR3 sequences, less than 45% of them detected once, and approximately 56% sits in the top ten. Sequencing was performed on CD8+ T cells (not recorded whether cultured). The receptors here all came from a male donor.

This clonotype showed up many times. The chain links TRBV19 to TRBJ2-1; TRBD1 is a possible D gene (5 bases). The CDR3 sequence is 13 residues long. V shed 2 bases and J shed 8 bases, with 10 bases lying between them. Germline V gene lookup returns CDR1 LNHDA and CDR2 SQIVND (reference sequence). For the CDR3, the DNA is TGTGCCAGTAGTATACGGTCAGGGCATGAGCAGTTCTTC. Translating gives CASSIRSGHEQFF.

The table lists this clonotype with a count of one. One end of the junction does not line up with germline, which may come from a read error. The chain uses TRBV19 and TRBJ2-1; D remains ambiguous. Germline V gene data show CDR1 as LNHDA and CDR2 as SQIVND (reference sequence). The CDR3 loop spans 13 amino acids. This CDR3 is CASGINGENERFF. The CDR3, as DNA: TGTGCCAGTGGTATCAACGGAGAAAATGAGCGGTTCTTC.

A word on this clonotype: Since the CDR3 does not end with the conserved phenylalanine or tryptophan, this likely comes from a read error. The genes are TRBV19 and TRBJ2-7; D gene uncertain. The CDR3 has 13 residues. Germline loops: CDR1 LNHDA, CDR2 SQIVND (reference sequence). This CDR3 reads CASGINAESDQYH. CDR3 DNA sequence: TGTGCCAGTGGTATTAACGCAGAGTCCGATCAGTACCAC.

This clonotype was recorded at least ten times. The chain uses TRBV3-1 and TRBJ2-7, with 8 nucleotides matching TRBD2. CDR1 is LGHDT, CDR2 YNNKEL, per germline (reference sequence). There are 14 residues in the CDR3. V lost 3 bases and J lost 3; bases outside the gene matches: 4. The CDR3 sequence: CASSQYSGGYEQYF. The CDR3 coding sequence is TGTGCCAGCAGCCAGTACAGCGGGGGCTACGAGCAGTACTTC.

J is TRBJ1-2 and V is TRBV19; D not certain. The V end was cut by 2 bases, the J end by 8 bases, with 9 bases between. CDR3 length: 12 amino acids. Germline CDR1 reads LNHDA; CDR2 reads SQIVND (reference sequence). This CDR3 is CASSINAEGYTF. Written as DNA, the CDR3 is TGTGCCAGTAGTATAAACGCCGAGGGCTACACCTTC.

A word on this clonotype: Just one base apart from a much larger clone, this may be a read error. The chain carries TRBV19 and TRBJ2-5; D unclear. This CDR3 region has 12 residues. Germline V lookup: CDR1 LNHDA, CDR2 SQIVND (reference sequence). The CDR3: CAGSRSGETQYF. CDR3 nucleotides: TGTGCCGGTAGTAGATCGGGAGAGACCCAGTACTTC. The full variable domain, completed using reference TRBV19 and TRBJ2-5, is DGGITQSPKYLFRKEGQNVTLSCEQNLNHDAMYWYRQDPGQGLRLIYYSQIVNDFQKGDIAEGYSVSREKKESFPLTVTSAQKNPTAFYLCAGSRSGETQYFGPGTRLLVL.

Remarks on this clonotype: Sequence at one end of the junction differs from germline and may be a read error. The chain uses TRBV19 and TRBJ2-7; D ambiguous. Germline V lookup: CDR1 LNHDA, CDR2 SQIVND (reference sequence). This CDR3 is built from 13 residues. The CDR3 loop reads CASSIRSGYGQYF. CDR3 nucleotide sequence: TGTGCCAGTAGTATCCGGTCGGGCTACGGGCAGTACTTC.

This clonotype was seen many times. This chain uses TRBV30 with TRBJ1-6; maybe TRBD1 (6 bases). This CDR3 comprises 14 residues. CDR1 is GTSNPN and CDR2 is SVGIG in the germline V gene (reference sequence). The V end lost 1 base, the J end lost 9 bases, and 13 bases lay between the germline ends. The CDR3 DNA follows: TGTGCCTGGAGTGGGGTCGGGGGCGCTTCACCCCTCCACTTT. It codes for CAWSGVGGASPLHF.

Comments on this clonotype: This could be a read error, since a much larger clone is one nucleotide away. V usage is TRBV27 and J usage is TRBJ2-1, with 7 bases fitting TRBD1. Trimming cost V 8 bases and J 2 bases; bases outside gene matches: 9. The CDR3 is 15 residues long. The V gene's germline CDR1 is MNHEY and CDR2 SMNVEV (reference sequence). The DNA for the CDR3 is TGTGCCAGCTCCCCGACAGGGTCTCCCTACAATGAGCAGTTCTTC. Its protein is CASSPTGSPYNEQFF.

This clonotype is medium-sized by share. The CDR3: CASSIRSSSEQFF. The CDR3 coding sequence is TGTGCCAGTAGTATTAGAAGCAGTAGTGAGCAGTTCTTC. The J gene is TRBJ2-1, the V gene TRBV19; D unclear. V gave up 3 bases and J gave up 9 bases, with 12 bases separating them. The V gene's germline CDR1 is LNHDA and CDR2 SQIVND (reference sequence). This CDR3 is built from 13 residues.

On this clonotype itself: A much larger clonotype is one base distant, so this may be a read error. J is TRBJ1-5 and V is TRBV2; perhaps TRBD1 as D (5 bases). The germline CDR1 and CDR2 sequences are SNHLY and FYNNEI. The CDR3 is made up of 16 amino acids. The chain's CDR3 is CASSAFPTAHNQPRHF. The CDR3 DNA reads TGTGCCAGCAGCGCTTTCCCGACAGCCCACAATCAGCCCCGGCATTTT.

Regarding this clonotype: A much bigger clone sits one base away, suggesting this may be a read error. It is likely a read error, because the conserved phenylalanine at the end of the CDR3 is missing. The chain couples TRBV12-3 or TRBV12-4 to TRBJ2-5; D might be TRBD2 (6 bases). Trimming removed 5 bases from V and 9 bases from J, with 19 bases in between. This CDR3 spans 14 amino acids. The CDR3 DNA is TGTGCCAGCAGTACGGGACTCAATGGCCGGGCCCAGTACGTC. It yields the protein CASSTGLNGRAQYV.

By proportion, this clonotype is medium-sized. V and J are TRBV19 and TRBJ2-3, with a tentative D call TRBD2 (5 bases). The CDR3 covers 13 residues. In germline, CDR1 is LNHDA, CDR2 SQIVND (reference sequence). The V end lost 2 bases, the J end lost 2 bases, and 5 bases lay between the germline ends. This CDR3 reads CASSILATDTQYF. CDR3 nucleotide sequence: TGTGCCAGTAGTATACTAGCCACAGATACGCAGTATTTT.

This clonotype is classed as medium-sized. The J gene is TRBJ2-3, the V gene TRBV12-3 or TRBV12-4, with D possibly being TRBD1 (6 bases). Trimming shortened V by 6 bases and J by 2 bases, and 12 bases separated the two germline ends. The CDR3 is 14 amino acids. In DNA, the CDR3 is TGTGCCAGCAGCCAGGGGTACTCCACAGATACGCAGTATTTT. Its translation: CASSQGYSTDTQYF.

This clonotype was counted a single time. One end of the junction does not line up with germline, which may come from a read error. This chain uses TRBV19 with TRBJ2-7; no clear D gene. This CDR3 is 13 amino acids long. Germline CDR1 LNHDA, CDR2 SQIVND (reference sequence). CDR3 sequence: CAGSIRSSYGQYF. The CDR3 DNA is TGTGCCGGTAGTATCCGCAGCTCCTACGGGCAATACTTC.

As regards this clonotype: Possible read error: a much larger clone is one base away. The rearrangement uses TRBV20-1 and TRBJ2-1, with 7 bases identical to TRBD2. The germline CDR1 and CDR2 sequences are DFQATT and SNEGSKA (reference sequence). This CDR3 is built from 13 residues. The ends lost 5 bases at V and 5 bases at J; junction bases unmatched: 6. CDR3 sequence reads: CSARGTINNEQFF. The CDR3 nucleotides read TGCAGTGCTCGCGGGACTATTAACAATGAGCAGTTCTTC.

The chain employs TRBV28 and TRBJ2-7, with TRBD1 identical over 8 bases. This CDR3 has 13 amino acids. Germline V CDR1 and CDR2: MDHEN, SYDVKM. J lost 3 bases, V lost 8 bases, and 6 bases had no gene match. CDR3 protein: CASGVGQDYEQYF. CDR3 coding DNA: TGTGCCAGCGGCGTGGGACAGGACTACGAGCAGTACTTC.

This clonotype is judged large (0.1 to 1%). The chain carries TRBV19 and TRBJ1-5, with D tentatively TRBD1 (5 bases). V was pared by 3 bases and J by 7 bases, with 10 bases between. Per the germline V gene, CDR1 is LNHDA and CDR2 is SQIVND (reference sequence). The CDR3 loop spans 13 amino acids. In nucleotides, the CDR3 is TGTGCCAGTAGTATCTTTCAGGGACAGCCCCAGCATTTT. This encodes CASSIFQGQPQHF. The complete variable domain, with remaining parts taken from reference TRBV19 and TRBJ1-5, reads DGGITQSPKYLFRKEGQNVTLSCEQNLNHDAMYWYRQDPGQGLRLIYYSQIVNDFQKGDIAEGYSVSREKKESFPLTVTSAQKNPTAFYLCASSIFQGQPQHFGDGTRLSIL.

The V gene is TRBV19, the J gene TRBJ2-7; 8 positions match TRBD1. Germline CDR1 reads LNHDA; CDR2 reads SQIVND (reference sequence). The CDR3 totals 13 residues. Trimming cost V 3 bases and J 3 bases; bases outside gene matches: 1. CDR3 coding DNA: TGTGCCAGTAGTATCGGACAGGGCTACGAGCAGTACTTC. It is translated as CASSIGQGYEQYF.

A word on this clonotype: One end of the junction fails to match germline, which may point to a read error. The chain links TRBV19 to TRBJ1-4, with a weak D call TRBD1 (6 bases). In germline, CDR1 is LNHDA, CDR2 SQIVND (reference sequence). CDR3 size: 15 residues. The CDR3 coding sequence is TGCGCCAGTAGTGCCTACAGGGTGGCTAATGAAAAACTGTTTTTT. This codes for CASSAYRVANEKLFF.

In its sample, this clonotype is medium-sized. This chain connects TRBV7-2 to TRBJ1-2; 8 positions match TRBD1. The germline CDR1 and CDR2 sequences are SGHTA and FQGNSA. V was clipped by 3 bases and J by 2 bases; unmatched bases: 5. This CDR3 contains 15 residues. The CDR3 here is CASSFYPGGNYGYTF. The CDR3 nucleotides are TGTGCCAGCAGCTTTTACCCAGGGGGCAACTATGGCTACACCTTC.

By sample fraction, this clonotype is medium-sized. The chain joins TRBV19 to TRBJ2-1; D remains unclear. The CDR3 consists of 15 residues. Germline V gene lookup returns CDR1 LNHDA and CDR2 SQIVND (reference sequence). V was pared by 3 bases and J by 1 base, with 10 bases between. CDR3 sequence reads: CASSIYSGSYNEQFF. Written as DNA, the CDR3 is TGTGCCAGTAGTATCTACAGTGGATCCTACAATGAGCAGTTCTTC.

With regard to this clonotype: The junction departs from the called germline gene at one end, perhaps through a read error. The chain combines TRBV19 with TRBJ1-2; D is undetermined. Germline lookup yields CDR1 LNHDA and CDR2 SQIVND (reference sequence). This CDR3 has 13 residues. CDR3 coding DNA: TGTGCCAGTGGTATCATCGCAGAGTATGGCTACACCTTC. This sequence encodes CASGIIAEYGYTF.

With respect to this clonotype: A single base separates this from a much larger clone, so it may be a read error. CDR3 DNA: TGTGCCAGTAGTATAATGTCGCGGGCCGAGCAGTACTTC. This translates into CASSIMSRAEQYF. The chain combines TRBV19 with TRBJ2-7; D might be TRBD2 (5 bases). Deletions cut 2 bases from V and 6 bases from J, with 11 bases between. Per germline, CDR1 LNHDA and CDR2 SQIVND (reference sequence). The CDR3 spans 13 residues. The variable domain in full, with the rest retrieved from reference TRBV19 and TRBJ2-7, is DGGITQSPKYLFRKEGQNVTLSCEQNLNHDAMYWYRQDPGQGLRLIYYSQIVNDFQKGDIAEGYSVSREKKESFPLTVTSAQKNPTAFYLCASSIMSRAEQYFGPGTRLTVT.

On this clonotype itself: No conserved phenylalanine or tryptophan is present at the end of the CDR3, so a read error is the likely explanation. The chain links TRBV4-1 to TRBJ1-3; D possibly corresponds to TRBD1 (5 bases). Germline CDR1 is MGHRA and CDR2 is YSYEKL. The CDR3 contains 17 residues. In DNA, the CDR3 is TGCGCCAGCAACCAAGAAGTCGGGGCCACCTCTGGAAACACCATATATCTT. Translating it yields CASNQEVGATSGNTIYL.

Turning to this clonotype: A much larger clone differs from this one at a single base, so this may be a read error. The CDR3 nucleotides are TGTGCCGGTAGTCCCCTTGCGGGAGGTCTAAATGAGCAGTTCTTC. Its protein product is CAGSPLAGGLNEQFF. The chain couples TRBV19 to TRBJ2-1; 8 bases are shared with TRBD2. This CDR3 is 15 amino acids long. Germline CDR1 LNHDA, CDR2 SQIVND (reference sequence).

A note on this clonotype: This CDR3 is missing its conserved last phenylalanine or tryptophan, likely due to a read error. The CDR3 DNA follows: TGTGCCAGTAGTATTAACGCAGAGTACGAGCAGTTCTTG. Protein sequence: CASSINAEYEQFL. The chain has TRBV19 and TRBJ2-7; D gene uncertain. Near its end, the DNA agrees better with TRBJ2-1, so the J call may be wrong. The CDR3 runs 13 residues. Germline V CDR1 and CDR2: LNHDA, SQIVND (reference sequence).